A single sample gave rise to the 17 T cell receptor beta chains below, sequenced in a study of monozygotic twins with inflammatory bowel disease. TCRdb reprocessed the 5' RACE reads; each CDR3 protein has one entry and no DNA is given. This listing includes a few hundred thousand distinct CDR3 sequences. Material: blood. The origin of the receptors is a human donor with ulcerative colitis or Crohn's disease, or a healthy co-twin of an affected twin (not recorded which).

The V and J genes are TRBV6-1 and TRBJ1-5; checking the TCRdb D call of TRBD1 is not possible without DNA. The CDR3 has 12 residues. Germline values: CDR1 MNHNS, CDR2 SASEGT. CDR3 region: CASTGTLSTQHF.

CDR3 in amino acids: CASSADNNSPLHF. This rearrangement joins TRBV2 to TRBJ1-6. CDR1 and CDR2 from the germline V gene are SNHLY and FYNNEI. The CDR3 spans 13 residues.

The J gene is TRBJ1-5, the V gene TRBV7-2; TCRdb outputs TRBD1, but without DNA this stays unchecked. This CDR3 is 14 amino acids long. Per germline, CDR1 SGHTA and CDR2 FQGNSA. CDR3 sequence reads: CASSLGAGDQPQHF.

The genes are TRBV29-1 and TRBJ1-2. This CDR3 is built from 18 residues. The germline V gene has CDR1 SQVTM and CDR2 ANQGSEA. The CDR3 sequence is CSVSNTITDGTNSHGYTF.

The V call is TRBV7-9, the J call TRBJ1-1. The CDR3 length is 17 residues. Germline values: CDR1 SEHNR, CDR2 FQNEAQ (reference sequence). The CDR3 loop is CASSLGYQGQANTEAFF.

The chain is built from TRBV11-2 and TRBJ2-1; as DNA is missing, the TRBD1 call by TCRdb cannot be tested. CDR3 length: 14 residues. Germline lookup yields CDR1 SGHAT and CDR2 FQNNGV. The CDR3 reads CASSPPGGRNEQFF. Full variable domain (remainder filled in from reference TRBV11-2 and TRBJ2-1): EAGVAQSPRYKIIEKRQSVAFWCNPISGHATLYWYQQILGQGPKLLIQFQNNGVVDDSQLPKDRFSAERLKGVDSTLKIQPAKLEDSAVYLCASSPPGGRNEQFFGPGTRLTVL.

V gene TRBV20-1 combines with J gene TRBJ1-1. CDR1 DFQATT and CDR2 SNEGSKA come from the germline V gene (reference sequence). This CDR3 has 14 amino acids. CDR3 protein: CSARSGSLNTEAFF.

The V and J genes are TRBV12-3 or TRBV12-4 and TRBJ2-5; TCRdb's D call, TRBD1, is unchecked because there is no DNA. This CDR3 is built from 14 residues. The CDR3 region is CASRKDRVQETQYF.

V and J are TRBV6-5 and TRBJ2-3; TCRdb outputs TRBD1, but without DNA this stays unchecked. Germline loops: CDR1 MNHEY, CDR2 SVGAGI. This CDR3 contains 17 residues. This CDR3 is CASSYGPPGTITDTQYF.

This chain joins TRBV12-5 and TRBJ2-7; with no DNA, the TCRdb D assignment of TRBD1 cannot be verified. This CDR3 contains 16 residues. Germline values: CDR1 LGHNT, CDR2 FRNRAP. CDR3 in amino acids: CASGFHYPGGSDEQYF. Full variable domain (rest looked up from reference TRBV12-5 and TRBJ2-7): DARVTQTPRHKVTEMGQEVTMRCQPILGHNTVFWYRQTMMQGLELLAYFRNRAPLDDSGMPKDRFSAEMPDATLATLKIQPSEPRDSAVYFCASGFHYPGGSDEQYFGPGTRLTVT.

The chain couples TRBV4-3 to TRBJ1-1. Germline V gene lookup returns CDR1 LGHNA and CDR2 YSLEER. The CDR3 spans 13 residues. The CDR3 loop reads CASSRRGNTEAFF.

CDR3 in amino acids: CSARDRIAGASKNIQYF. This rearrangement joins TRBV20-1 to TRBJ2-4; the TCRdb D gene call, TRBD2, has no DNA to confirm it. The CDR3 contains 17 residues. CDR1 is DFQATT, CDR2 SNEGSKA, per germline (reference sequence).

This chain connects TRBV20-1 to TRBJ2-3; without DNA, the TCRdb call of TRBD2 cannot be checked. The CDR3 length is 19 residues. Germline CDR1 DFQATT, CDR2 SNEGSKA (reference sequence). CDR3 in amino acids: CSASRTSGGPLGGTDTQYF.

V gene TRBV20-1 combines with J gene TRBJ1-6; with no DNA, the TCRdb D assignment of TRBD1 cannot be verified. The CDR3 loop spans 16 amino acids. From germline, CDR1 is DFQATT and CDR2 SNEGSKA (reference sequence). CDR3 sequence: CSARDRERLSNSPLHF.

The chain links TRBV5-1 to TRBJ2-5; TCRdb's D call, TRBD1, is unchecked because there is no DNA. Germline V lookup: CDR1 SGHRS, CDR2 YFSETQ. The CDR3 is made up of 14 amino acids. The CDR3 sequence: CASSPTRGDETQYF.

V is TRBV25-1 and J is TRBJ2-7; lacking DNA, the TRBD2 call made by TCRdb goes unchecked. There are 13 residues in the CDR3. Germline CDR1 is MGHDK and CDR2 is SYGVNS. The CDR3 here is CASSPQGPREQYF.

This chain uses TRBV29-1 with TRBJ2-2; TCRdb's D call, TRBD1, is unchecked because there is no DNA. Germline lookup yields CDR1 SQVTM and CDR2 ANQGSEA. The CDR3 covers 15 residues. CDR3 region: CSVERGGRSTGELFF.